This T cell receptor beta chain was retrieved from a study of TIL therapy for anti-PD-1-resistant metastatic lung cancer. From germline, CDR1 is SGHDT and CDR2 YYEEEE. CDR3 length: 15 residues. Trimming removed 4 bases from V and 0 bases from J, with 11 bases in between. Sequencing used immunoSEQ v3. Survey-level samples got 1.5 million to 2 million read pairs; deep-level samples got roughly 5-6.5 million. The assay was immunoSEQ multiplex PCR, and TCRdb's table has in-frame clones only and misses some. Here the sample spans roughly 46,000 clones, 70% to 90% being singletons. Regarding the study as a whole: This highly selected cohort may not generalize to typical lung cancer patients.

As to time point: pre-treatment sample, taken before nivolumab and TIL therapy. Stage 4 NSCLC adults joined between late 2017 and early 2020. As to this clone: Its cognate antigen is unknown.

The receptor comes from a person between 25 and 79 years old with non-small cell lung cancer. Sequences were derived from blood, sampled at baseline. This chain uses TRBV5-6 with TRBJ2-1; TRBD1 is a possible D gene (5 bases). CDR3 amino acids: CASSPGPGSYNEQFF. The DNA of the CDR3 is TGTGCCAGCAGCCCAGGGCCAGGCTCCTACAATGAGCAGTTCTTC.